The 9 T cell receptor beta chains below come from one sample, sequenced in a study of T cell repertoires in cytomegalovirus infection. Which antigens these TCRs recognize remains unknown. Each CDR3 protein is one row after TCRdb ran MiXCR on the reads. The sample gives some 700,000 distinct CDR3 sequences, 30% to 40% of which show up once; around a sixth is in the top ten. The sample in question was cultured PBMCs, obtained from culture after CMV antigen stimulation. These receptors came from a human donor in good health (CMV status not recorded). Some clones in this sample may be carry-over from other donors' samples.

This chain connects TRBV28 to TRBJ2-7, with TRBD1 matching over 7 bases. The CDR3 covers 15 residues. V gave up 5 bases and J gave up 4 bases; unmatched junction bases: 11. Germline V gene lookup returns CDR1 MDHEN and CDR2 SYDVKM. Written as DNA, the CDR3 is TGTGCCAGCAGTCCTAGGACAGGCCGTGGGTACGAGCAGTACTTC. It is translated as CASSPRTGRGYEQYF.

This chain connects TRBV28 to TRBJ2-5; TRBD2 might be the D (6 bases). Trimming pared 5 bases from V and 5 bases from J, leaving 18 bases between. The length of the CDR3 is 15 residues. Germline-derived CDR1 and CDR2 are MDHEN and SYDVKM. This CDR3 is CASSRTWRVDETQYF. For the CDR3, the DNA is TGTGCCAGCAGTCGGACCTGGAGGGTTGATGAGACCCAGTACTTC.

This clonotype was observed at least ten times. The chain joins TRBV28 to TRBJ2-5, with 12 nucleotides matching TRBD2. Germline values: CDR1 MDHEN, CDR2 SYDVKM. The CDR3 sequence is 16 residues long. Trimming took 5 bases from V and 5 from J; bases not matched to a gene: 9. DNA of the CDR3: TGTGCCAGCAGTAGATCTAGCGGGGGGGGTCTTGAGACCCAGTACTTC. This sequence encodes CASSRSSGGGLETQYF. Combining the CDR3 with reference TRBV28 and TRBJ2-5 gives the whole variable domain DVKVTQSSRYLVKRTGEKVFLECVQDMDHENMFWYRQDPGLGLRLIYFSYDVKMKEKGDIPEGYSVSREKKERFSLILESASTNQTSMYLCASSRSSGGGLETQYFGPGTRLLVL.

The chain recombines TRBV2 with TRBJ2-2, with TRBD2 identical over 14 bases. Germline V gives CDR1 SNHLY, CDR2 FYNNEI. The CDR3 covers 18 residues. J was trimmed by 2 bases and V by 3 bases; bases with no gene match: 5. The CDR3, as DNA: TGTGCCAGCAGTGAGGGACTAGCGGGGGCCAAAAACACCGGGGAGCTGTTTTTT. This encodes CASSEGLAGAKNTGELFF.

This clonotype showed up just a few times. This chain connects TRBV2 to TRBJ2-3; 10 bases align to TRBD2. V was pared by 11 bases and J by 0 bases, with 5 bases of the junction left unmatched. CDR1 SNHLY and CDR2 FYNNEI come from the germline V gene. This CDR3 region has 14 residues. In DNA, the CDR3 is TGTGCCGGAGGGACTAGCGTCAGCACAGATACGCAGTATTTT. This gives the protein CAGGTSVSTDTQYF.

This clonotype was picked up many times. V is TRBV7-2 and J is TRBJ2-3; 7 nucleotides match TRBD1. The length of the CDR3 is 15 residues. Unmatched junction bases numbered 5, after V lost 2 bases and J lost 3 bases. Per germline, CDR1 SGHTA and CDR2 FQGNSA. CDR3 protein: CASSLLGQVTDTQYF. The CDR3 DNA reads TGTGCCAGCAGCTTACTCGGACAGGTTACAGATACGCAGTATTTT.

This clonotype was counted between two and nine times. The CDR3 loop is CASSLNRVAEAFF. The CDR3 bases are TGTGCCAGCAGTTTGAACAGGGTGGCTGAAGCTTTCTTT. The gene calls are TRBV12-3 or TRBV12-4 and TRBJ1-1; tentatively, D is TRBD1 (6 bases). The CDR3 contains 13 residues. Trimming took 3 bases from V and 6 from J, leaving 11 bases between them.

Ten or more counts support this clonotype. The V and J genes are TRBV7-2 and TRBJ2-2; no clear D gene. The germline V and J ends were trimmed by 1 base and 4 bases, with 7 bases remaining between them. CDR1 and CDR2 from the germline V gene are SGHTA and FQGNSA. There are 14 residues in the CDR3. The CDR3 DNA follows: TGTGCCAGCAGCTTAGGTCTGGGCACCGGGGAGCTGTTTTTT. Protein: CASSLGLGTGELFF.

This clonotype has just a few counts. Here the CDR3 reads CASSERRGRDTEAFF. In DNA form, the CDR3 reads TGTGCCAGCAGCGAGCGCAGGGGGCGCGACACTGAAGCTTTCTTT. The rearrangement joins TRBV6-2 or TRBV6-3 to TRBJ1-1; 8 nucleotides align to TRBD1. The CDR3 extends over 15 amino acids. Per the germline V gene, CDR1 is MNHEY and CDR2 is SVGEGT. V gave up 6 bases and J gave up 3 bases; unmatched junction bases: 9.